Below, 10 T cell receptor beta chains from the same sample are listed, as sequenced in a study of T cell responses to AZD1222 COVID-19 vaccine. Repertoires were generated with immunoSEQ multiplex PCR, while TCRdb's copy carries only in-frame clones and drops some. The sample consists of 200,000 to 250,000 clones, about 94% of them appearing once. The starting material was peripheral blood, obtained 28 days after the second dose of the MenACWY control vaccine. These receptors all come from an adult who received the MenACWY meningococcal vaccine as a control.

The chain uses TRBV7-3 and TRBJ2-1; D is unresolved. The CDR3 sequence is 14 residues long. Trimming took off 5 bases at V and 5 bases at J, with 13 bases between the two ends. Per germline, CDR1 SGHTA and CDR2 FQGTGA. The CDR3 region is CASSPSANNNEQFF. CDR3 nucleotide sequence: TGTGCCAGCAGCCCTTCGGCGAATAACAATGAGCAGTTCTTC.

The chain combines TRBV6-1 with TRBJ1-1; D uncertain. CDR1 is MNHNS, CDR2 SASEGT, per germline. This CDR3 comprises 16 residues. Between the trimmed V and J ends, which lost 5 bases and 0 bases, there was a span of 16 bases. The CDR3, as DNA: TGTGCCAGCAGTCAAGTCCCAAGGTCCCTGAACACTGAAGCTTTCTTT. Encoded protein: CASSQVPRSLNTEAFF.

This chain uses TRBV19 with TRBJ1-2; tentatively, D is TRBD1 (6 bases). Trimming took off 1 base at V and 2 bases at J, with 8 bases between the two ends. Germline loops: CDR1 LNHDA, CDR2 SQIVND (reference sequence). The CDR3 runs 14 residues. The CDR3: CASSIGGGNYGYTF. DNA for the CDR3: TGTGCCAGTAGTATAGGAGGGGGAAACTATGGCTACACCTTC.

This clone has just a few counts. The gene calls are TRBV10-2 and TRBJ2-3; tentative D call: TRBD1 (5 bases). The CDR3 contains 14 residues. The germline V gene has CDR1 WSHSY and CDR2 SAAADI. V lost 0 bases and J 7 bases, leaving 11 bases between the germline ends. CDR3 sequence reads: CASSESAWTYTQYF. The CDR3 bases are TGCGCCAGCAGTGAGTCGGCCTGGACATATACGCAGTATTTT.

CDR3 nucleotides: TGTGCCAGTACCTCCCTCGGGCGGGCGAACACCGGGGAGCTGTTTTTT. This translates into CASTSLGRANTGELFF. V is TRBV19 and J is TRBJ2-2, with D perhaps matching TRBD2 (5 bases). CDR3 length equals 16 residues. V lost 7 bases and J 0 bases, leaving 15 bases between the germline ends. Germline loops: CDR1 LNHDA, CDR2 SQIVND (reference sequence).

This sequence joins TRBV6-1 and TRBJ2-7, with TRBD1 identical over 9 bases. V was pared by 0 bases and J by 1 base, with 4 bases of the junction left unmatched. CDR1 is MNHNS, CDR2 SASEGT, per germline. This CDR3 is built from 16 residues. DNA of the CDR3: TGTGCCAGCAGTGAAGCCTCCGGGACAGGGTCCTACGAGCAGTACTTC. Amino acid sequence: CASSEASGTGSYEQYF.

This rearrangement joins TRBV11-2 to TRBJ2-6; D not resolved. With 5 bases removed from V and 0 bases from J, the gap between germline ends came to 14 bases. CDR1 and CDR2 from the germline V gene are SGHAT and FQNNGV. This CDR3 has 17 residues. DNA of the CDR3: TGTGCCAGCAGCCCGTACCCCGGCGGCTCTGGGGCCAACGTCCTGACTTTC. This encodes CASSPYPGGSGANVLTF.

As DNA, the CDR3 is TGTGCCAGCAGCGTAAGAGGGGGGGTCGGTGAGCAGTTCTTC. It yields the protein CASSVRGGVGEQFF. V is TRBV9 and J is TRBJ2-1; tentatively, D is TRBD2 (7 bases). Between the trimmed V and J ends, which lost 1 base and 9 bases, there was a span of 14 bases. This CDR3 comprises 14 residues. The germline CDR1 and CDR2 sequences are SGDLS and YYNGEE.

This chain connects TRBV7-9 to TRBJ1-1; no definite D call. The CDR3 consists of 11 residues. Trimming pared 5 bases from V and 5 bases from J, leaving 6 bases between. The germline V gene encodes CDR1 SEHNR and CDR2 FQNEAQ (reference sequence). DNA of the CDR3: TGTGCCAGCAGCCAAGGAACTGAAGCTTTCTTT. Translating gives CASSQGTEAFF.

This chain joins TRBV30 and TRBJ2-5, with a tentative D call TRBD2 (6 bases). Germline V gives CDR1 GTSNPN, CDR2 SVGIG (reference sequence). The V gene lost 1 base and the J gene lost 6 bases, with 21 bases spanning the gap. The CDR3 runs 16 residues. The CDR3 reads CAWSGLERAFQQTQYF. The CDR3 DNA is TGTGCCTGGAGTGGACTAGAAAGGGCCTTTCAACAGACCCAGTACTTC.